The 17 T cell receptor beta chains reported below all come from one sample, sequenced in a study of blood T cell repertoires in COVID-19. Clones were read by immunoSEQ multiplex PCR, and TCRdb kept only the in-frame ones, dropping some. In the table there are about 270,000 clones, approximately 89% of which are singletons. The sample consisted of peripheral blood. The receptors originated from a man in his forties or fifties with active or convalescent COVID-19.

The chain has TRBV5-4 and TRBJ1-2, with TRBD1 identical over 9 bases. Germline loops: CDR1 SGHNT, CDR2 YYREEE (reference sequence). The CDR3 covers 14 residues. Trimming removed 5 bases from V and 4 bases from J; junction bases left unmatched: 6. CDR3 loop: CASRTGTGTYGYTF. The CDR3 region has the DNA TGTGCCAGCAGAACCGGGACAGGGACCTATGGCTACACCTTC. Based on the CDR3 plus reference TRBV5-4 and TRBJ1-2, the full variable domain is ETGVTQSPTHLIKTRGQQVTLRCSSQSGHNTVSWYQQALGQGPQFIFQYYREEENGRGNFPPRFSGLQFPNYSSELNVNALELDDSALYLCASRTGTGTYGYTFGSGTRLTVV.

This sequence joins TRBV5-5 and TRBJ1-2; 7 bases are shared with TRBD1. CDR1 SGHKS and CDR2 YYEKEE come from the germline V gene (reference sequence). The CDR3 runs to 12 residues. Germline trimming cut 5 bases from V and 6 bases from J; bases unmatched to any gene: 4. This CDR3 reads CASSFDRDGYTF. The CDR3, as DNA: TGTGCCAGCAGTTTTGACAGGGATGGCTACACCTTC.

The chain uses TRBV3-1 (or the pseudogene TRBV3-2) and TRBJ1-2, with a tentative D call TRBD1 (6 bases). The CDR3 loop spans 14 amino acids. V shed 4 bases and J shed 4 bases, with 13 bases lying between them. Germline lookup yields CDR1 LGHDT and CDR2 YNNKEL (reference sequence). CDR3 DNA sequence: TGTGCCAGCAGCCCAGGGGCAGGGAGCTATGGCTACACCTTC. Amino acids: CASSPGAGSYGYTF.

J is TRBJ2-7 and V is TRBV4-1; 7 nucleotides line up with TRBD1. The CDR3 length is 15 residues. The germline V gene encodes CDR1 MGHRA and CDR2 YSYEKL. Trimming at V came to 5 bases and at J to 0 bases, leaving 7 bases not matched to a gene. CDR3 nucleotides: TGCGCCAGCAGCACAAACAGGGGTAACTCCTACGAGCAGTACTTC. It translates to CASSTNRGNSYEQYF.

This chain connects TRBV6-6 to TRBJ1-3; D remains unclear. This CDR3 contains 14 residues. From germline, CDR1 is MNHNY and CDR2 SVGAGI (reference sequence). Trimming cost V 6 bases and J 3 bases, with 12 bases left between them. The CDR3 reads CASSPSRSGNTIYF. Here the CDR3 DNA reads TGTGCCAGCAGCCCTTCCCGGAGTGGAAACACCATATATTTT.

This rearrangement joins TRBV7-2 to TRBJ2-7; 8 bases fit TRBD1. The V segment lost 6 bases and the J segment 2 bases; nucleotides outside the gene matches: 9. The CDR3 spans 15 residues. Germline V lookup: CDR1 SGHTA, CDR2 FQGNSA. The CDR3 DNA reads TGTGCCAGCAGTCCAGGGGGCGGATGGACCTACGAGCAGTACTTC. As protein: CASSPGGGWTYEQYF.

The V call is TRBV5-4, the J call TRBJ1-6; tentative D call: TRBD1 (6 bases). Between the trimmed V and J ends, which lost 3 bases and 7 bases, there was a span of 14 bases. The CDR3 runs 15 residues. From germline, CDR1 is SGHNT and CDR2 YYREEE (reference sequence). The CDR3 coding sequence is TGTGCCAGCAGCTATGAGACAGGCATCAATTCACCCCTCCACTTT. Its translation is CASSYETGINSPLHF.

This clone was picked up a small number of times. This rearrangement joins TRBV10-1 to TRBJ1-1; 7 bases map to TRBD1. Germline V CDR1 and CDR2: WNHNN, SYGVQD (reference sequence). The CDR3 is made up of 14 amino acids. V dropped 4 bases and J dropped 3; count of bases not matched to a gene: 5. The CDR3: CASSVGRGYTEAFF. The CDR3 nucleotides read TGCGCCAGCAGTGTGGGCAGGGGGTACACTGAAGCTTTCTTT.

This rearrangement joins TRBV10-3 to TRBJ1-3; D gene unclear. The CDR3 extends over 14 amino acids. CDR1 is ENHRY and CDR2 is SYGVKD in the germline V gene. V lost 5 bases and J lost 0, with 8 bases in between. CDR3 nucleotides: TGTGCCATCAGTAAAGACAACTCTGGAAACACCATATATTTT. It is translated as CAISKDNSGNTIYF.

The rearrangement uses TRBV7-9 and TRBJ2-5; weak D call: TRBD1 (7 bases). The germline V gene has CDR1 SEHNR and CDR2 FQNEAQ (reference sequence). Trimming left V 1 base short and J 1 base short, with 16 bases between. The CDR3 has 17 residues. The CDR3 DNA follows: TGTGCCAGCAGCTTAGGCGCAGGGGGGCCCGTCCAAGAGACCCAGTACTTC. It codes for CASSLGAGGPVQETQYF.

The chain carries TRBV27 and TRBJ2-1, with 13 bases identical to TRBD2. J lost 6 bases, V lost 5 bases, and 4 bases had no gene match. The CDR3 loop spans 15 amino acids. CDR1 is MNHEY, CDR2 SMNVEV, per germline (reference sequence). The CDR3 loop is CASSRGTSGVNEQFF. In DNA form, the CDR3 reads TGTGCCAGCAGTCGCGGGACTAGCGGGGTCAATGAGCAGTTCTTC.

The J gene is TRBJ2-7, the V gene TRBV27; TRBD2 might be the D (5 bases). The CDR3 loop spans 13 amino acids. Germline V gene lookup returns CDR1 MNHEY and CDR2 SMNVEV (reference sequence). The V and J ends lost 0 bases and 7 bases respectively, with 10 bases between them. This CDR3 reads CASSLSKSGEQYF. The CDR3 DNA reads TGTGCCAGCAGTTTATCTAAGTCGGGGGAGCAGTACTTC.

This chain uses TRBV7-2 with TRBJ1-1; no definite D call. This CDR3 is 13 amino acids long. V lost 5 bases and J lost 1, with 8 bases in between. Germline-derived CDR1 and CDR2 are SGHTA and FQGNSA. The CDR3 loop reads CASSVQQNTEAFF. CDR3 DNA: TGTGCCAGCAGCGTCCAACAGAACACTGAAGCTTTCTTT.

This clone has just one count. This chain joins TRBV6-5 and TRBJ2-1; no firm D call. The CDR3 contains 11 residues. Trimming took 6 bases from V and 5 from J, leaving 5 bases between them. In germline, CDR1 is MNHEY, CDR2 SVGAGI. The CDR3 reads CASSPDNEQFF. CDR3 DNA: TGTGCCAGCAGCCCAGACAATGAGCAGTTCTTC.

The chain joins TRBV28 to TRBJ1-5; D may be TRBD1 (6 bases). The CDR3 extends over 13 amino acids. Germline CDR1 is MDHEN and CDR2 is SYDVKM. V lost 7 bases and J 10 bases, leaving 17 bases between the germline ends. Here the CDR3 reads CASIQGGTGPQHF. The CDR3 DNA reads TGTGCCAGCATCCAAGGGGGAACCGGCCCCCAGCATTTT.

The CDR3 coding sequence is TGTGCCAGCAGTGAAGTTCGAGCGGCCGCCGTGAGGGGCTACACCTTC. This sequence encodes CASSEVRAAAVRGYTF. The gene calls are TRBV2 and TRBJ1-2; D not certain. V dropped 1 base and J dropped 8 bases, with 20 bases sitting between them. CDR1 is SNHLY and CDR2 is FYNNEI in the germline V gene. The CDR3 has 16 residues.

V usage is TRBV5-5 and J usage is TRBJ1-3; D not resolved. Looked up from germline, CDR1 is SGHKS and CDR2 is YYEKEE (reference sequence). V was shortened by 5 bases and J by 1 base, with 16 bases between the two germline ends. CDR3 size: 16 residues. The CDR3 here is CASSPYPEDSGNTIYF. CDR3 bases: TGTGCCAGCAGTCCGTATCCCGAGGATTCTGGAAACACCATATATTTT.